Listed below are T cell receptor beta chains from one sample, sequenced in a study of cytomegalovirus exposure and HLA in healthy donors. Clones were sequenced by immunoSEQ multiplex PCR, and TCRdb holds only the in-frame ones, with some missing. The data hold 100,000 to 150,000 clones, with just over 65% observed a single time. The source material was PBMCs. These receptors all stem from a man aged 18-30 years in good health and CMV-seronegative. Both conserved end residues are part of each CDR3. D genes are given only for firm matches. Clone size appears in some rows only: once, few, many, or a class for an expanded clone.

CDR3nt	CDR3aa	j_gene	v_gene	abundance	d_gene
TGTGCCAGCAGTGTATCCGGGACAGGGTACGAGCAGTACTTC	CASSVSGTGYEQYF	TRBJ2-7	TRBV27	.	TRBD1
TGTGCCAGTAGAGGTCGGACAGGCCCTCCTAACGGGCAGTACTTC	CASRGRTGPPNGQYF	TRBJ2-7	TRBV19	.	TRBD1
TGCGCCAGCGGCCAAGTGCTTCGGGGGACAGCAAAATCCTACGAGCAGTACTTC	CASGQVLRGTAKSYEQYF	TRBJ2-7	TRBV4-1	once	.
TGTGCCAGCAGTCAATTGGACAGGGGGACTGAAGCTTTCTTT	CASSQLDRGTEAFF	TRBJ1-1	TRBV6-6	.	TRBD1
TGCGCCAGCAGCCGGTTTCGGGTTGGGAACACTGAAGCTTTCTTT	CASSRFRVGNTEAFF	TRBJ1-1	TRBV10-1	few	.
TGTGCCAGCAGCGGTGACAGGGGATTTAACACCGGGGAGCTGTTTTTT	CASSGDRGFNTGELFF	TRBJ2-2	TRBV7-9	.	TRBD1
TGTGCCAGCAGCTTACAGAATGAGCAGTTCTTC	CASSLQNEQFF	TRBJ2-1	TRBV7-8	.	.
TGCGCCAGCAGCCAAGTGCAGGGGGCGGATCTGTACTTC	CASSQVQGADLYF	TRBJ2-7	TRBV4-3	.	TRBD1
TGTGCCAGCAGCCCGCAGCGGGGGCGTAGCACAGATACGCAGTATTTT	CASSPQRGRSTDTQYF	TRBJ2-3	TRBV7-8	.	TRBD2
TGTGCCAGCAGCCCCCGGGACAGGGGACGCGAGCAGTACTTC	CASSPRDRGREQYF	TRBJ2-7	TRBV6-5	.	TRBD1
TGCGCCAGCAGTCGCCTAACAGGGGGCGAAGAGACCCAGTACTTC	CASSRLTGGEETQYF	TRBJ2-5	TRBV6-5	.	TRBD1
TGCGCCAGCCGGCCCGGGACAGGGGCGAGGGGGGGCGGGCCCCAGCATTTT	CASRPGTGARGGGPQHF	TRBJ1-5	TRBV5-1	.	TRBD1
TGTGCCAGCAGCCCTCTTGCCAAAGGGACTAGCGGGGGGGATACGCAGTATTTT	CASSPLAKGTSGGDTQYF	TRBJ2-3	TRBV4-2	few	TRBD2
TGTGCCAGCAGCTATGACCCACAGGGGGCTATGAACACTGAAGCTTTCTTT	CASSYDPQGAMNTEAFF	TRBJ1-1	TRBV5-4	.	TRBD1
TGTGCCTGGGACGAGCCTGGGAGTCACGAGCAGTACTTC	CAWDEPGSHEQYF	TRBJ2-7	TRBV30	few	.
TGTGCCAGCAGTCCGACAGTACAAGAGACCCAGTACTTC	CASSPTVQETQYF	TRBJ2-5	TRBV6-5	few	.
TGTGCCAGCAGTCTCCCAGCAGGGCAGGATGGCTACACCTTC	CASSLPAGQDGYTF	TRBJ1-2	TRBV28	.	.
TGTGCCAGCAGTTTGTCGATAGCGGGTCCCACTAGCACAGATACGCAGTATTTT	CASSLSIAGPTSTDTQYF	TRBJ2-3	TRBV28	few	TRBD2
TGTGCCAGCAGCTTTAGAGGTTCTGAAGCTTTCTTT	CASSFRGSEAFF	TRBJ1-1	TRBV5-4	.	.
TGTGCCAGATGGAATAGGGCGGGAGAGGACGAGCAGTACTTC	CARWNRAGEDEQYF	TRBJ2-7	TRBV7-9	.	TRBD2
TGTGCCAGCAGCTTGGGTAGCGGGAGAGTTGATACGCAGTATTTT	CASSLGSGRVDTQYF	TRBJ2-3	TRBV5-4	.	TRBD2
TGTGCCTGTACTACAGGGGTCTATGGCTACACCTTC	CACTTGVYGYTF	TRBJ1-2	TRBV30	.	TRBD1
TGTGCCAGCACCCTAAGATCAGGGGCCTACGAGCAGTACTTC	CASTLRSGAYEQYF	TRBJ2-7	TRBV7-2	.	.
TGTGCCAGTAGTATTGGGGCCGAATATGGCTACACCTTC	CASSIGAEYGYTF	TRBJ1-2	TRBV19	once	.
TGTGCCAGCAGCCTAAGGGCGGCGGGGGGCTCCTACGAGCAGTACTTC	CASSLRAAGGSYEQYF	TRBJ2-7	TRBV7-3	.	TRBD2
TGTGCCACCAGCAGAGCGCTCGGGAGCGCCGAGCAGTACTTC	CATSRALGSAEQYF	TRBJ2-7	TRBV15	once	.
TGCGCCAGCAGCCAAGGAGGACAGGGAATTTGGTATTTT	CASSQGGQGIWYF	TRBJ2-3	TRBV4-1	.	TRBD1